Given below is one TCR beta chain in context. This CDR3 is built from 15 residues. Germline trimming cut 5 bases from V and 3 bases from J; bases unmatched to any gene: 7. The germline CDR1 and CDR2 sequences are SGHAT and FQDESV (reference sequence). This table comes from immunoSEQ multiplex PCR, and its TCRdb copy is limited to in-frame clones, with some not included. The sample has 250,000 to 300,000 clones; more than 75% are singletons. Membership in each cohort depended on participant-reported clinical history. This specimen belongs to a study of blood T cell repertoires in COVID-19. Overall study: PBMCs, B-cell-depleted T cells, or T cells provided the cDNA or gDNA that made up the material.

The sequence derives from a woman in her 40s with acute COVID-19. This chain links TRBV11-1 with TRBJ2-1; 7 nucleotides match TRBD1. The sample comprised PBMCs or T cells enriched from blood (not recorded which). The CDR3 sequence: CASSRSRTGYNEQFF. Written as DNA, the CDR3 is TGTGCCAGCAGCCGATCCCGGACAGGCTACAATGAGCAGTTCTTC.